This passage covers 7 T cell receptor beta chains from one sample sequenced in a study of blood T cell repertoires in COVID-19. Measured with immunoSEQ multiplex PCR; TCRdb has only the in-frame clones, and not every one. The sample lists roughly 29,000 clones, around 90% occurring once. The sequenced sample was peripheral blood. All receptors derive from a human donor in a cohort sampled during active COVID-19.

The V and J genes are TRBV30 and TRBJ1-2; D ambiguous. Germline V gives CDR1 GTSNPN, CDR2 SVGIG (reference sequence). The CDR3 runs to 13 residues. V was cut by 0 bases and J by 4 bases, with 9 bases left in between. DNA for the CDR3: TGTGCCTGGAGTGTACAAGTTACCTATGGCTACACCTTC. It yields the protein CAWSVQVTYGYTF.

The chain joins TRBV3-1 (or the pseudogene TRBV3-2) to TRBJ1-1; 8 nucleotides align to TRBD1. V lost 6 bases, J lost 7 bases, and 13 bases stayed unmatched. Germline loops: CDR1 LGHDT, CDR2 YNNKEL (reference sequence). This CDR3 has 15 amino acids. The CDR3 DNA is TGTGCCAGCAGTCTAGAGGCGCAGGGGGCGAGTGAAGCTTTCTTT. This encodes CASSLEAQGASEAFF.

The rearrangement joins TRBV19 to TRBJ1-1; D is possibly TRBD1 (5 bases). Germline V CDR1 and CDR2: LNHDA, SQIVND (reference sequence). The CDR3 extends over 14 amino acids. Trimming stripped 3 bases from V and 0 bases from J, with 8 bases between. CDR3 loop: CASSIGHLNTEAFF. CDR3 sequence (DNA): TGTGCCAGTAGTATCGGACACCTGAACACTGAAGCTTTCTTT. The complete variable domain, with remaining parts taken from reference TRBV19 and TRBJ1-1, reads DGGITQSPKYLFRKEGQNVTLSCEQNLNHDAMYWYRQDPGQGLRLIYYSQIVNDFQKGDIAEGYSVSREKKESFPLTVTSAQKNPTAFYLCASSIGHLNTEAFFGQGTRLTVV.

V gene TRBV11-2 combines with J gene TRBJ2-1; the D gene is possibly TRBD2 (6 bases). The CDR3 runs to 16 residues. Germline V gene lookup returns CDR1 SGHAT and CDR2 FQNNGV. V was pared by 1 base and J by 4 bases, with 14 bases between. DNA of the CDR3: TGTGCCAGCAGCTTAGCCCCGGGAGCCCTATACAATGAGCAGTTCTTC. The encoded protein is CASSLAPGALYNEQFF.

This clone was seen more than once but under ten times. This sequence joins TRBV19 and TRBJ2-2; 15 bases fit TRBD2. V was pared by 4 bases and J by 6 bases, with 6 bases of the junction left unmatched. Germline lookup yields CDR1 LNHDA and CDR2 SQIVND (reference sequence). The CDR3 loop spans 17 amino acids. Here the CDR3 reads CASSTLGLAGGAGELFF. The CDR3, as DNA: TGTGCCAGTAGTACCCTGGGACTAGCGGGGGGAGCCGGGGAGCTGTTTTTT.

This sequence joins TRBV28 and TRBJ2-1; maybe TRBD2 (5 bases). The CDR3 consists of 17 residues. V lost 6 bases, J lost 2 bases, and 20 bases lay in between. Germline-derived CDR1 and CDR2 are MDHEN and SYDVKM. CDR3 sequence: CASSPRMRAGAYNEQFF. The CDR3 bases are TGTGCCAGCAGCCCTAGAATGAGGGCAGGAGCCTACAATGAGCAGTTCTTC.

V gene TRBV4-1 combines with J gene TRBJ2-1; a possible D gene is TRBD2 (6 bases). The CDR3 has 18 amino acids. Trimming took 2 bases from V and 0 from J, leaving 17 bases between them. Germline assignment: CDR1 MGHRA and CDR2 YSYEKL. The CDR3 DNA follows: TGCGCCAGCAGCCAAAGGGCGAGAGGAGGGAACTCCTACAATGAGCAGTTCTTC. It encodes CASSQRARGGNSYNEQFF.